This T cell receptor (beta chain) derives from a study of CD8+CD57+ T cells in acquired aplastic anemia. Study at large: Isolated CD4+ and CD8+ cells, once sorted, yielded DNA averaging about 3 ug. For CD4+ cells, healthy donors had an average of approximately 11 million reads. Whole-study results and caveats: Overlapping CD8+ CDR3 repertoires of patients and controls contained under 35 shared sequences.

This clonotype has ten or more counts. Its antigen is not known. V was trimmed by 5 bases and J by 2 bases, leaving 14 bases between them. Germline V gene data show CDR1 as SGHKS and CDR2 as YYEKEE (reference sequence). CDR3 length equals 15 residues. Genomic DNA, the template, was used for profiling of the TCR beta VDJ and CDR3. MiXCR, applied by TCRdb to the reads, yields one record per CDR3 protein. Of about 68,000 distinct CDR3 sequences in the sample, roughly half were seen once. The clonotype was recovered from a human donor in good health, serving as a control. V is TRBV5-5 and J is TRBJ2-1, with no clear D. Sequencing was carried out using sorted CD4+, CD8+, or CD8+CD57+ T cells (not recorded which) from PBMCs. The chain's CDR3 is CASRPTHGPYNEQFF. The CDR3 nucleotides are TGTGCCAGCAGACCGACCCATGGGCCCTACAATGAGCAGTTCTTC.